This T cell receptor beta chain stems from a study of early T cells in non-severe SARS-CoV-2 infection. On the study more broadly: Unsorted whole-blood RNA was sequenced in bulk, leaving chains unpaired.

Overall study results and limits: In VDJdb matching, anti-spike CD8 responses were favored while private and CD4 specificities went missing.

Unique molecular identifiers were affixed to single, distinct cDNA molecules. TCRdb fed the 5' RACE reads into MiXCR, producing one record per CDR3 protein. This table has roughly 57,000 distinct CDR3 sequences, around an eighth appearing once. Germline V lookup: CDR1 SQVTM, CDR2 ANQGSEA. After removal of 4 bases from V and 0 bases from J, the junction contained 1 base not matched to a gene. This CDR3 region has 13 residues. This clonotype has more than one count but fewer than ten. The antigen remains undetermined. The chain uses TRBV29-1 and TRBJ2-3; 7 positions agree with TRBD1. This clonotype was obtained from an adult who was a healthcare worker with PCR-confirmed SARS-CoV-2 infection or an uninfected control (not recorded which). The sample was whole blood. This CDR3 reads CSVGQGSTDTQYF. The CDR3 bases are TGCAGCGTTGGACAGGGAAGCACAGATACGCAGTATTTT.